A single sample gave rise to the 21 T cell receptor beta chains below, sequenced in a study of regulatory T cells in long-lasting Graves disease. Arm-PCR with iRepertoire HTBI primers amplified the CDR3 regions for these TCR beta libraries. TCRdb fed the multiplex PCR reads into MiXCR, producing one record per CDR3 protein. The sample shows 400,000 to 500,000 distinct CDR3 sequences, about a sixth of them seen only once. Documented time point: newly diagnosed GD, antithyroid drugs for less than 3 months. The TCR library used RNA extracted from PBMCs. In addition, the sample was reused for a study of T cells in Graves' hyperthyroidism and ophthalmopathy.

The sample here was peripheral blood mononuclear cells (PBMCs), taken at new diagnosis, from a patient treated with antithyroid drugs. The receptors were gathered from a woman aged 18-29 years with Graves disease.

This clonotype appeared a few times. The chain has TRBV2 and TRBJ1-5; 7 nucleotides align to TRBD1. Germline CDR1 and CDR2: SNHLY and FYNNEI. The CDR3 has 16 residues. V was clipped by 6 bases and J by 3 bases; unmatched bases: 11. The CDR3 region has the DNA TGTGCCAGCAGGAGACAGGGCGGTAAGAACAATCAGCCCCAGCATTTT. Translating it yields CASRRQGGKNNQPQHF.

This clonotype was seen only a few times. This chain connects TRBV4-3 to TRBJ2-7; 9 bases fit TRBD2. Germline V gene data show CDR1 as LGHNA and CDR2 as YSLEER. J lost 2 bases, V lost 0 bases, and 5 bases had no gene match. The CDR3 is 16 residues long. CDR3 sequence reads: CASSQDRTSATYEQYF. The CDR3 DNA is TGCGCCAGCAGCCAAGATCGGACTAGCGCCACCTACGAGCAGTACTTC.

A word on this clonotype: This may arise from a read error, as a much more abundant clone is one base away. The CDR3 DNA reads TGTGCCAGCAGTTTAGCTCGACTAGCGGGGGAGACCCAGTTCTTC. Its protein is CASSLARLAGETQFF. The chain has TRBV12-3 or TRBV12-4 and TRBJ2-1; 12 nucleotides line up with TRBD2. The CDR3 has 15 amino acids. V was clipped by 0 bases and J by 13 bases; unmatched bases: 7.

This clonotype was recorded many times. The CDR3 here is CASKRDRAQETQYF. The CDR3 DNA reads TGTGCCAGCAAAAGGGACAGGGCGCAAGAGACCCAGTACTTC. V usage is TRBV2 and J usage is TRBJ2-5; TRBD1 aligns across 9 bases. The CDR3 consists of 14 residues. Germline V gene lookup returns CDR1 SNHLY and CDR2 FYNNEI. Trimming took 7 bases from V and 2 from J; bases not matched to a gene: 5.

This clonotype was observed a few times. The rearrangement uses TRBV5-6 and TRBJ2-4; 10 nucleotides line up with TRBD1. V shed 1 base and J 5 bases; nucleotides not matched to a gene: 6. Germline loops: CDR1 SGHDT, CDR2 YYEEEE. The CDR3 extends over 16 amino acids. The CDR3 DNA reads as TGTGCCAGCAGCTTGATAGGCGGGACAGGGGAAAACATTCAGTACTTC. It yields the protein CASSLIGGTGENIQYF.

Note on this clonotype: A clone one base away is much larger, so this may be a read error. The chain couples TRBV4-2 to TRBJ2-1, with 8 nucleotides matching TRBD2. The CDR3 runs 15 residues. From germline, CDR1 is LGHNA and CDR2 YNFKEQ. In DNA, the CDR3 is TGTGCCAGCAGCAAAGCGGGAGAGGGGGGCAATGGGCAGTTCTTC. It specifies CASSKAGEGGNGQFF.

This clonotype occurred a few times. V is TRBV5-1 and J is TRBJ1-4, with D perhaps matching TRBD1 (5 bases). Germline CDR1 is SGHRS and CDR2 is YFSETQ. This CDR3 spans 13 amino acids. Trimming left V 4 bases short and J 5 bases short, with 9 bases between. CDR3 region: CASSPDSNEKLFF. The CDR3 region has the DNA TGCGCCAGCAGCCCCGACAGCAATGAAAAACTGTTTTTT.

This sequence joins TRBV27 and TRBJ2-1; D ambiguous. The CDR3 has 12 amino acids. Germline CDR1 is MNHEY and CDR2 is SMNVEV (reference sequence). Trimming left V 8 bases short and J 5 bases short, with 10 bases between. CDR3 in amino acids: CASRPTDNEQFF. The CDR3 DNA sequence: TGTGCCAGCCGACCCACAGACAATGAGCAGTTCTTC.

This clonotype occurred many times. This rearrangement joins TRBV30 to TRBJ1-2; TRBD1 agrees at 7 bases. Germline assignment: CDR1 GTSNPN and CDR2 SVGIG (reference sequence). V trimming: 1 base; J trimming: 4 bases; junction bases outside the gene matches: 3. The CDR3 is 13 residues long. CDR3 in DNA: TGTGCCTGGAGTGCGACAGGGTTCTATGGCTACACCTTC. Translated, it gives CAWSATGFYGYTF.

This clonotype was counted a few times. CDR3 in amino acids: CASSQEGRKGNTIYF. CDR3 bases: TGCGCCAGCAGCCAAGAAGGCAGGAAAGGAAACACCATATATTTT. The rearrangement links TRBV4-3 to TRBJ1-3; D is uncertain. V lost 0 bases and J lost 4, with 10 bases in between. CDR1 and CDR2 (germline): LGHNA, YSLEER. This CDR3 comprises 15 residues.

V and J are TRBV27 and TRBJ1-5; 7 bases match TRBD1. CDR1 and CDR2 from the germline V gene are MNHEY and SMNVEV (reference sequence). J gave up 3 bases and V 4 bases, and 6 bases lay outside the gene matches. The CDR3 extends over 15 amino acids. In nucleotides, the CDR3 is TGTGCCAGCAGTTCTCAGGGGGTGAACAATCAGCCCCAGCATTTT. The encoded protein is CASSSQGVNNQPQHF.

This sequence joins TRBV29-1 and TRBJ2-1; 12 bases are a match to TRBD2. V shed 4 bases and J 4 bases; nucleotides not matched to a gene: 2. Per the germline V gene, CDR1 is SQVTM and CDR2 is ANQGSEA. The CDR3 contains 14 residues. This chain's CDR3 is CSVAGTSGYNEQFF. The CDR3 DNA is TGCAGCGTTGCCGGGACTAGCGGGTACAATGAGCAGTTCTTC.

This clonotype was counted many times. This chain links TRBV3-1 with TRBJ2-4; D possibly corresponds to TRBD1 (6 bases). The V end lost 4 bases, the J end lost 7 bases, and 11 bases lay between the germline ends. Germline V CDR1 and CDR2: LGHDT, YNNKEL (reference sequence). CDR3 length: 13 residues. The CDR3 loop reads CASSRGQPNIQYF. The CDR3 DNA sequence: TGTGCCAGCAGCCGCGGACAGCCTAACATTCAGTACTTC.

This clonotype was observed many times. The chain couples TRBV2 to TRBJ2-1, with D hard to call. Per germline, CDR1 SNHLY and CDR2 FYNNEI. V was cut by 7 bases and J by 0 bases, with 10 bases left in between. The CDR3 length is 14 residues. The CDR3 protein is CASMGPSSYNEQFF. The CDR3 DNA is TGTGCCAGCATGGGCCCTAGCTCCTACAATGAGCAGTTCTTC.

This clonotype was seen repeatedly, ten times or more. This rearrangement joins TRBV29-1 to TRBJ1-2, with D tentatively TRBD1 (5 bases). The V end was cut by 4 bases, the J end by 4 bases, with 22 bases between. Germline V lookup: CDR1 SQVTM, CDR2 ANQGSEA. CDR3 length equals 16 residues. The CDR3 bases are TGCAGCGTTGTGCCAGGGCCGTCTCGTCTAGGCTATGGCTACACCTTC. Translating it yields CSVVPGPSRLGYGYTF.

This clonotype has just a few counts. J is TRBJ2-5 and V is TRBV19, with TRBD2 matching over 10 bases. The CDR3 sequence is 16 residues long. Trimming removed 6 bases from V and 5 bases from J; junction bases left unmatched: 12. Looked up from germline, CDR1 is LNHDA and CDR2 is SQIVND (reference sequence). The CDR3: CASSQGASGSGETQYF. The CDR3 DNA reads as TGTGCCAGTAGCCAGGGGGCTAGCGGGAGCGGGGAGACCCAGTACTTC.

This clonotype was detected many times. The J gene is TRBJ2-1, the V gene TRBV11-1; 9 positions match TRBD1. Germline trimming cut 5 bases from V and 3 bases from J; bases unmatched to any gene: 5. This CDR3 spans 15 amino acids. Germline V gives CDR1 SGHAT, CDR2 FQDESV (reference sequence). CDR3 sequence reads: CASSRGTGYYNEQFF. CDR3 DNA sequence: TGTGCCAGCAGCAGAGGGACAGGGTACTACAATGAGCAGTTCTTC. The full variable domain, rest sourced from reference TRBV11-1 and TRBJ2-1, is EAEVAQSPRYKITEKSQAVAFWCDPISGHATLYWYRQILGQGPELLVQFQDESVVDDSQLPKDRFSAERLKGVDSTLKIQPAELGDSAMYLCASSRGTGYYNEQFFGPGTRLTVL.

This clonotype was recorded at least ten times. The J gene is TRBJ2-3, the V gene TRBV30; D may be TRBD1 or TRBD2 (5 bases each). Germline CDR1 is GTSNPN and CDR2 is SVGIG (reference sequence). V lost 3 bases and J lost 3, with 10 bases in between. The CDR3 length is 13 residues. Here the CDR3 reads CAWRRGGTDTQYF. Written as DNA, the CDR3 is TGTGCCTGGAGGAGGGGTGGGACAGATACGCAGTATTTT.

This clonotype has a count of ten or more. The rearrangement joins TRBV30 to TRBJ2-5; no clear D. Germline V lookup: CDR1 GTSNPN, CDR2 SVGIG (reference sequence). Trimming stripped 4 bases from V and 4 bases from J, with 16 bases between. This CDR3 has 14 residues. Written as DNA, the CDR3 is TGTGCCTGGAACTGGGCCGCCTTGCGAGAGACCCAGTACTTC. Its translation is CAWNWAALRETQYF.

This clonotype was observed a few times. The chain combines TRBV5-1 with TRBJ1-5; 11 bases are shared with TRBD1. CDR1 and CDR2 from the germline V gene are SGHRS and YFSETQ. CDR3 length: 15 residues. Trimming removed 0 bases from V and 6 bases from J; junction bases left unmatched: 2. CDR3 coding DNA: TGCGCCAGCAGCTTGGCCGGGACAGGGGGTCAGCCCCAGCATTTT. Translation: CASSLAGTGGQPQHF.

This clonotype appeared a few times. The J gene is TRBJ1-1, the V gene TRBV19; no clear D. Trimming removed 1 base from V and 4 bases from J, with 13 bases in between. The CDR3 loop spans 15 amino acids. Looked up from germline, CDR1 is LNHDA and CDR2 is SQIVND (reference sequence). CDR3 DNA sequence: TGTGCCAGTAGTATAGCGGCGGAGTCCTTCACTGAAGCTTTCTTT. Translating it yields CASSIAAESFTEAFF.